This TCR beta chain was sequenced during a study of blood T cell repertoires in COVID-19. Across the study: The United States, Italy and Spain were the sources of the acute and convalescent COVID-19 samples. From T cells, B-cell-depleted T cells, or PBMCs came the material, which was cDNA or gDNA.

This CDR3 region has 12 residues. V lost 6 bases, J lost 8 bases, and 13 bases lay in between. Germline assignment: CDR1 ENHRY and CDR2 SYGVKD. Original data processing: Estimated nucleated cell counts came from reference gene primer amplification. Some clones are missing from TCRdb's copy, which holds only in-frame ones; the method was immunoSEQ multiplex PCR. V and J calls and clone size are given by that table; D and trimming were obtained from the DNA. This table has around 380,000 clones, about four fifths appearing once. V and J are TRBV10-3 and TRBJ1-2; D might be TRBD1 (5 bases). The receptor comes from a human donor with acute or convalescent COVID-19. The donor label of this sample is uncertain. Sequenced material: peripheral blood. CDR3 DNA: TGTGCCATCAGCCCTTCGGGGGACGGCTACACCTTC. It specifies CAISPSGDGYTF.